Sequencing of this T cell receptor (beta chain) was carried out in a study of chemoradiotherapy in HPV16-positive cancers. About the research overall: Two HPV16-positive patients' cells yielded candidate HPV-specific clones and common motifs.

A word on this clone: The target antigen is unknown.

This table comes from immunoSEQ multiplex PCR, and its TCRdb copy is limited to in-frame clones, with some not included. The sample shows 53,000 or so clones, around nine tenths of them seen only once. Study results and caveats: Only two HPV16-positive patients supplied the functional HPV-specificity definition.

The sequencing here drew on blood, taken from a patient who underwent chemoradiotherapy. This receptor was taken from a human donor with HPV-associated anogenital cancer.

CDR3 nucleotide sequence: TGTGCCAGCAGCGTAGCTGGCACCTACAATGAGCAGTTCTTC. Amino acids: CASSVAGTYNEQFF. V and J are TRBV9 and TRBJ2-1; no definite D call. The CDR3 loop spans 14 amino acids. V lost 0 bases, J lost 2 bases, and 6 bases lay in between. Germline V gives CDR1 SGDLS, CDR2 YYNGEE. Full variable domain (remainder filled in from reference TRBV9 and TRBJ2-1): DSGVTQTPKHLITATGQRVTLRCSPRSGDLSVYWYQQSLDQGLQFLIQYYNGEERAKGNILERFSAQQFPDLHSELNLSSLELGDSALYFCASSVAGTYNEQFFGPGTRLTVL.